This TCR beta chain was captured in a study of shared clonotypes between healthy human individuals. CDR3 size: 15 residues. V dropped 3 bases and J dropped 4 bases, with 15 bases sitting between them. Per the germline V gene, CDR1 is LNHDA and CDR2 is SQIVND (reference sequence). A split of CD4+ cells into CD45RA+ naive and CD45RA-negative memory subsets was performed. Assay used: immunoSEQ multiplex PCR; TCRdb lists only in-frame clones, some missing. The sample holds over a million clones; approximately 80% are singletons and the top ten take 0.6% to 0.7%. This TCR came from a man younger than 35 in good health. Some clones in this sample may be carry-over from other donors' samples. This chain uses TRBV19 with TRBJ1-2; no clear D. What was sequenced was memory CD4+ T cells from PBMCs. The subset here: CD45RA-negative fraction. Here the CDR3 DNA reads TGTGCCAGTAGTATGATTATCGGTGCTCCCTATGGCTACACCTTC. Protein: CASSMIIGAPYGYTF. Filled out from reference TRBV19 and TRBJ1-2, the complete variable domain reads DGGITQSPKYLFRKEGQNVTLSCEQNLNHDAMYWYRQDPGQGLRLIYYSQIVNDFQKGDIAEGYSVSREKKESFPLTVTSAQKNPTAFYLCASSMIIGAPYGYTFGSGTRLTVV.